This T cell receptor beta chain appears in the sequencing data of a study of blood T cell repertoires in COVID-19. Study overall: T cells, B-cell-depleted T cells, or PBMCs provided the cDNA or gDNA that served as material.

How the authors handled the data: Amplification of reference gene primers provided the estimated nucleated cell counts. Only in-frame clones appear in the TCRdb table, and some are missing; sequencing was by immunoSEQ multiplex PCR. The DNA gave D and trimming, while V, J and clone size come from that table. The sample has about 200,000 clones, nearly 90% seen once; the top ten hold 18%. Unmatched junction bases numbered 5, after V lost 0 bases and J lost 1 base. Germline CDR1 and CDR2: SGHDT and YYEEEE. This CDR3 contains 16 residues. Sequencing used peripheral blood. This rearrangement joins TRBV5-6 to TRBJ2-3; TRBD2 aligns across 7 bases. The receptor's source is a man aged 50-59 years with COVID-19, enrolled during active disease. The CDR3 DNA reads as TGTGCCAGCAGCTTGGCCGGGGGGTATGGCACAGATACGCAGTATTTT. Protein product: CASSLAGGYGTDTQYF.